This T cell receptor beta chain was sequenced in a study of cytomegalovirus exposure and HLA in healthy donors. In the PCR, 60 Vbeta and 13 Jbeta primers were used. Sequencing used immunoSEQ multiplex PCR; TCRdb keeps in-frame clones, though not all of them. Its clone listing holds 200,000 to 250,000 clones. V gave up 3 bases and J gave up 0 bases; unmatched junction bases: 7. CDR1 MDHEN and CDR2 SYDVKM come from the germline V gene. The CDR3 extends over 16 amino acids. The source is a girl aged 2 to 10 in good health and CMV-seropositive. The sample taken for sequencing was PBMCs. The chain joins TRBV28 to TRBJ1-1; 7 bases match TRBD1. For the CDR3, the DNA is TGTGCCAGCAGTTTTGACAGGGCCAACATGAACACTGAAGCTTTCTTT. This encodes CASSFDRANMNTEAFF.